This T cell receptor (beta chain) was obtained from a study of shared clonotypes between healthy human individuals. Study-wide context: Every donor yielded three CD4 naive, three CD4 memory, two CD8 naive and one CD8 memory plate.

The CDR3 totals 14 residues. V trimming: 2 bases; J trimming: 5 bases; junction bases outside the gene matches: 3. Germline V gene lookup returns CDR1 MNHEY and CDR2 SVGAGI. Note on this clone: Its target is unknown. Other DNA sequences from this sample encode an identical CDR3 as well.

General observations from the study: It was the non-shared clonotypes that had lower generation probabilities than clonotypes shared by all four donors. Investigators collected only blood, and repertoires in tissues likely differ.

Assay used: immunoSEQ multiplex PCR; TCRdb lists only in-frame clones, some missing. The sample includes under 2,500,000 clones, nearly 97% of them seen just once. Sequencing used naive CD4+ T cells sorted from blood. Indicated subset: CD45RA+ positively selected. V and J are TRBV6-5 and TRBJ2-5, with 9 bases that match TRBD2. The sequence was obtained from a man aged 18 to 30 in good health. CDR3 sequence: CASSYSAGGETQYF. The CDR3 DNA sequence: TGTGCCAGCAGTTACAGTGCGGGAGGGGAGACCCAGTACTTC.